These 27 T cell receptor beta chains share one sample of origin, sequenced in a study of shared clonotypes between healthy human individuals. Using immunoSEQ multiplex PCR, the repertoire was profiled, and TCRdb retains in-frame clones only, with some absent. Of hundreds of thousands of clones in the sample, 92% are singletons; the top ten hold approximately 24%. Only CD45RO-negative cells positively selected for CCR7 counted as naive CD8 cells, so terminally differentiated effector memory CD45RA+ cells were excluded. The sequenced sample consisted of naive CD8+ T cells sorted from blood. The origin of the receptors is a man aged 30 to 45 in good health.

This chain links TRBV7-2 with TRBJ2-7, with 7 bases aligning to TRBD2. The germline V gene encodes CDR1 SGHTA and CDR2 FQGNSA. CDR3 length: 17 amino acids. The trim removed 0 bases at V and 1 base at J, leaving 9 bases unmatched. The DNA for the CDR3 is TGTGCCAGCAGCTTAGCCTTGGGACTACCGTTTTCCTACGAGCAGTACTTC. Its translation is CASSLALGLPFSYEQYF. The full variable domain, rest sourced from reference TRBV7-2 and TRBJ2-7, is GAGVSQSPSNKVTEKGKDVELRCDPISGHTALYWYRQSLGQGLEFLIYFQGNSAPDKSGLPSDRFSAERTGGSVSTLTIQRTQQEDSAVYLCASSLALGLPFSYEQYFGPGTRLTVT.

The chain is built from TRBV29-1 and TRBJ1-2; a weak D match, TRBD1 (5 bases). This CDR3 region has 11 residues. Germline CDR1 and CDR2: SQVTM and ANQGSEA. The V gene lost 4 bases and the J gene lost 12 bases, with 15 bases spanning the gap. This CDR3 reads CSVAGTASDTF. DNA for the CDR3: TGCAGCGTTGCCGGGACCGCGAGCGACACCTTC.

Only one count was recorded for this clone. This chain connects TRBV11-1 to TRBJ2-6; D unclear. CDR3 length: 15 residues. Trimming cost V 4 bases and J 6 bases, with 13 bases left between them. Per germline, CDR1 SGHAT and CDR2 FQDESV (reference sequence). The CDR3 coding sequence is TGTGCCAGCAGCTCGCTTGATTACCCGGCCAACGTCCTGACTTTC. Translation gives CASSSLDYPANVLTF.

CDR3 region: CASSSAEAYEQYF. CDR3 DNA sequence: TGTGCCAGCAGCTCAGCGGAGGCCTACGAGCAGTACTTC. The chain joins TRBV11-1 to TRBJ2-7, with D possibly matching TRBD2 (5 bases). Germline V gene lookup returns CDR1 SGHAT and CDR2 FQDESV (reference sequence). This CDR3 is built from 13 residues. Trimming took off 4 bases at V and 2 bases at J, with 9 bases between the two ends.

This clone occurred a few times. The rearrangement links TRBV2 to TRBJ1-2; possibly TRBD1 for D (6 bases). Trimming stripped 1 base from V and 4 bases from J, with 13 bases between. CDR1 is SNHLY, CDR2 FYNNEI, per germline. CDR3 length equals 15 residues. This CDR3 reads CASSEGQTGPYGYTF. CDR3 in DNA: TGTGCCAGCAGTGAAGGCCAAACAGGGCCCTATGGCTACACCTTC.

This clone was observed a few times. The rearrangement joins TRBV7-6 to TRBJ2-7; D gene uncertain. The V end lost 2 bases, the J end lost 0 bases, and 5 bases lay between the germline ends. Germline V gene data show CDR1 as SGHVS and CDR2 as FNYEAQ. CDR3 length: 13 residues. This CDR3 is CASSLKPSYEQYF. The CDR3 nucleotides read TGTGCCAGCAGCTTAAAGCCCTCCTACGAGCAGTACTTC.

For this clone: At one of its ends the junction is not consistent with the germline gene, which may arise from a read error. The chain combines TRBV5-6 with TRBJ2-1; possibly TRBD2 for D (6 bases). Germline V CDR1 and CDR2: SGHDT, YYEEEE. CDR3 length: 13 residues. CDR3 nucleotides: TGTGCCAGCAGGCCAACCGGGACTCCTTTCCCGATCTTC. Its protein product is CASRPTGTPFPIF.

This clone was seen a single time. The chain has TRBV18 and TRBJ2-7; a possible D gene is TRBD2 (5 bases). Germline lookup yields CDR1 KGHSH and CDR2 LQKENI. This CDR3 has 14 residues. The V gene lost 3 bases and the J gene lost 3 bases, with 12 bases spanning the gap. DNA for the CDR3: TGTGCCAGCTCACCCCTGGAAACTAGCTACGAGCAGTACTTC. This translates into CASSPLETSYEQYF. Together with reference TRBV18 and TRBJ2-7, the CDR3 gives the full variable domain: NAGVMQNPRHLVRRRGQEARLRCSPMKGHSHVYWYRQLPEEGLKFMVYLQKENIIDESGMPKERFSAEFPKEGPSILRIQQVVRGDSAAYFCASSPLETSYEQYFGPGTRLTVT.

The J gene is TRBJ2-7, the V gene TRBV7-6; possibly TRBD1 for D (6 bases). The CDR3 consists of 12 residues. Between the trimmed V and J ends, which lost 6 bases and 5 bases, there was a span of 11 bases. Germline lookup yields CDR1 SGHVS and CDR2 FNYEAQ. CDR3 bases: TGTGCCAGCAGGGGCAGGGGTGACGAGCAGTACTTC. Translated: CASRGRGDEQYF.

With respect to this clone: The same CDR3 can be traced to other DNA sequences in this sample. The chain employs TRBV5-1 and TRBJ2-3; TRBD2 matches at 7 bases. The CDR3 consists of 14 residues. Germline CDR1 SGHRS, CDR2 YFSETQ. With 1 base clipped from V and 3 bases from J, the junction kept 2 bases outside the gene matches. The CDR3: CASSLSGNTDTQYF. DNA for the CDR3: TGCGCCAGCAGCTTGAGCGGGAATACAGATACGCAGTATTTT.

This clone was observed a single time. This chain uses TRBV11-2 with TRBJ2-1, with D maybe TRBD2 (5 bases). The V gene lost 5 bases and the J gene lost 7 bases, with 15 bases spanning the gap. Germline lookup yields CDR1 SGHAT and CDR2 FQNNGV. This CDR3 spans 14 amino acids. The CDR3 is CASSPPGLKNEQFF. DNA of the CDR3: TGTGCCAGCAGCCCCCCAGGACTGAAAAATGAGCAGTTCTTC.

This sequence joins TRBV11-2 and TRBJ2-7; the D is unclear. Trimming removed 7 bases at V and 1 base at J, with 11 bases between. The CDR3 covers 13 residues. Germline lookup yields CDR1 SGHAT and CDR2 FQNNGV. CDR3 protein: CASTDSYSYEQYF. For the CDR3, the DNA is TGTGCCAGCACCGATTCTTATTCCTACGAGCAGTACTTC.

This clone was recorded a few times. The CDR3 spells CASSLLGWEETQYF. As DNA, the CDR3 is TGTGCCAGCAGTTTGTTAGGGTGGGAAGAGACCCAGTACTTC. The chain joins TRBV27 to TRBJ2-5; unclear D gene. Germline CDR1 reads MNHEY; CDR2 reads SMNVEV (reference sequence). Trimming took 3 bases from V and 3 from J, leaving 11 bases between them. The CDR3 has 14 amino acids.

In DNA form, the CDR3 reads TGTGCCAGCAGCTTAGGCCCCGTCTCCTACAATGAGCAGTTCTTC. The encoded protein is CASSLGPVSYNEQFF. The rearrangement links TRBV7-9 to TRBJ2-1; D is unclear. V gave up 1 base and J gave up 0 bases, with 7 bases separating them. Germline CDR1 SEHNR, CDR2 FQNEAQ (reference sequence). There are 15 residues in the CDR3.

CDR3 DNA sequence: TGCGCCAGCAGCCCCCTGGGACAGGGGACGGACTACAATGAGCAGTTCTTC. This codes for CASSPLGQGTDYNEQFF. The chain has TRBV5-1 and TRBJ2-1, with TRBD1 matching over 10 bases. V gave up 4 bases and J gave up 3 bases; unmatched junction bases: 10. The CDR3 spans 17 residues. Per germline, CDR1 SGHRS and CDR2 YFSETQ.

This clone was observed a single time. This chain joins TRBV5-4 and TRBJ2-1; D is tentatively TRBD1 or TRBD2 (5 bases each). The V end was cut by 2 bases, the J end by 3 bases, with 9 bases between. This CDR3 is built from 14 residues. Per the germline V gene, CDR1 is SGHNT and CDR2 is YYREEE (reference sequence). Here the CDR3 DNA reads TGTGCCAGCAGCTTCCGGGACGTCTACAATGAGCAGTTCTTC. It encodes CASSFRDVYNEQFF.

The chain employs TRBV14 and TRBJ2-7; 8 bases agree with TRBD2. The trim removed 3 bases at V and 4 bases at J, leaving 17 bases unmatched. Germline loops: CDR1 SGHDN, CDR2 FVKESK. The CDR3 runs to 18 residues. The CDR3 region is CASSHFGTAGTSDYEQYF. CDR3 coding DNA: TGTGCCAGCAGCCACTTTGGGACTGCGGGGACTAGTGATTACGAGCAGTACTTC.

This clone was seen only once. DNA of the CDR3: TGTGCCAGCAGTGGACGAATTGGGGGCTACACCTTC. Its protein is CASSGRIGGYTF. The chain links TRBV9 to TRBJ1-2; D is unclear. Germline loops: CDR1 SGDLS, CDR2 YYNGEE. There are 12 residues in the CDR3. The V and J ends lost 5 bases and 8 bases respectively, with 13 bases between them.

The chain links TRBV10-3 to TRBJ2-1, with a tentative D call TRBD2 (5 bases). The CDR3 is 17 amino acids. Looked up from germline, CDR1 is ENHRY and CDR2 is SYGVKD. Trimming took off 3 bases at V and 0 bases at J, with 15 bases between the two ends. This chain's CDR3 is CAISDINAGRSYNEQFF. CDR3 coding DNA: TGTGCCATCAGTGATATTAATGCGGGTCGCTCCTACAATGAGCAGTTCTTC.

This clone was recorded only once. This sequence joins TRBV7-6 and TRBJ1-1, with 8 bases that match TRBD1. The CDR3 length is 17 residues. Germline CDR1 and CDR2: SGHVS and FNYEAQ. The V and J ends lost 3 bases and 0 bases, in that order; junction bases with no gene match: 9. CDR3 DNA: TGTGCCAGCAGCTTGACGTCCACAGGGGGAGTGAACACTGAAGCTTTCTTT. Its translation is CASSLTSTGGVNTEAFF. The complete variable domain, with remaining parts taken from reference TRBV7-6 and TRBJ1-1, reads GAGVSQSPRYKVTKRGQDVALRCDPISGHVSLYWYRQALGQGPEFLTYFNYEAQQDKSGLPNDRFSAERPEGSISTLTIQRTEQRDSAMYRCASSLTSTGGVNTEAFFGQGTRLTVV.

This clone was picked up one time. The rearrangement links TRBV5-8 to TRBJ2-1; no clear D. The CDR3 loop spans 16 amino acids. The V gene lost 4 bases and the J gene lost 1 base, with 15 bases spanning the gap. Germline CDR1 SGHTS, CDR2 YDEGEE. CDR3 sequence (DNA): TGTGCCAGCAGCCAAGAACGTACCCAGTCCTACAATGAGCAGTTCTTC. This gives the protein CASSQERTQSYNEQFF.

The CDR3 nucleotides are TGTGCCAGCAGTTTGGGGACAGAGACGAACACCGGGGAGCTGTTTTTT. The encoded protein is CASSLGTETNTGELFF. The chain carries TRBV28 and TRBJ2-2; 7 bases are shared with TRBD1. V was pared by 3 bases and J by 0 bases, with 4 bases of the junction left unmatched. Germline V gene data show CDR1 as MDHEN and CDR2 as SYDVKM. CDR3 size: 16 residues.

The chain carries TRBV29-1 and TRBJ2-7; TRBD1 aligns across 8 bases. This CDR3 comprises 13 residues. Germline trimming cut 6 bases from V and 3 bases from J; bases unmatched to any gene: 7. Germline loops: CDR1 SQVTM, CDR2 ANQGSEA. The CDR3 region has the DNA TGCAGCGTCGGCGGACAGGGAAACTACGAGCAGTACTTC. This encodes CSVGGQGNYEQYF.

This clone was recorded only once. The CDR3 coding sequence is TGTGCCAGCAGCCCCAGGGTGGCGGGGAATGAGCAGTTCTTC. This codes for CASSPRVAGNEQFF. V is TRBV28 and J is TRBJ2-1, with a weak D call TRBD2 (6 bases). The V gene lost 6 bases and the J gene lost 7 bases, with 16 bases spanning the gap. Germline V gene data show CDR1 as MDHEN and CDR2 as SYDVKM. CDR3 size: 14 residues.

This clone was detected once. The rearrangement joins TRBV19 to TRBJ2-1, with D perhaps assigned TRBD1 or TRBD2 (5 bases each). V lost 6 bases and J lost 2, with 8 bases in between. CDR3 length: 13 amino acids. Germline V gene sequence: CDR1 LNHDA, CDR2 SQIVND (reference sequence). Written as DNA, the CDR3 is TGTGCCAGTAGGGGGGTCGCCTACAATGAGCAGTTCTTC. Its translation: CASRGVAYNEQFF.

The chain joins TRBV27 to TRBJ1-2; D is possibly TRBD1 (5 bases). Germline CDR1 and CDR2: MNHEY and SMNVEV (reference sequence). Trimming left V 6 bases short and J 8 bases short, with 10 bases between. This CDR3 has 11 residues. CDR3 nucleotide sequence: TGTGCCAGCAGGGTAGGGGACGGCTACACCTTC. This encodes CASRVGDGYTF.

This chain connects TRBV7-9 to TRBJ1-5, with a weak D call TRBD1 (5 bases). The CDR3 is 15 amino acids. Trimming stripped 1 base from V and 8 bases from J, with 15 bases between. Per the germline V gene, CDR1 is SEHNR and CDR2 is FQNEAQ (reference sequence). The CDR3: CASSLGRAGFEPQHF. CDR3 DNA: TGTGCCAGCAGCTTAGGTAGGGCAGGGTTTGAGCCCCAGCATTTT.